This paragraph covers one T cell receptor (beta chain) sequence. Its matching antigen is unknown. Germline loops: CDR1 LNHNV, CDR2 YYDKDF (reference sequence). The CDR3 is 14 residues long. V lost 8 bases to trimming and J lost 1 base; unmatched junction nucleotides: 4. This sample was included in a study of cytomegalovirus exposure and HLA in healthy donors. Whole-study findings and limits: Certain indistinguishable V segments, among them TRBV6-2 and TRBV6-3, were excluded. Most TCR sequences were rare, but some public TCRs occurred in many donors. Analyses of presence/absence relied on an assumption of roughly uniform sequencing depth across donors.

Primers included in the PCR were 60 Vbeta and 13 Jbeta primers. Clones were sequenced by immunoSEQ multiplex PCR, and TCRdb holds only the in-frame ones, with some missing. The sample yields 99,000 or so clones, approximately 84% seen once. The receptor's source is a male donor in good health and CMV-seronegative. This chain uses TRBV15 with TRBJ1-5; 8 bases align to TRBD1. The specimen was PBMCs. The CDR3 bases are TGTGCCACCTCAGGACAGGGAAGCAATCAGCCCCAGCATTTT. This translates into CATSGQGSNQPQHF. The full variable domain, its missing parts supplied by reference TRBV15 and TRBJ1-5, is DAMVIQNPRYQVTQFGKPVTLSCSQTLNHNVMYWYQQKSSQAPKLLFHYYDKDFNNEADTPDNFQSRRPNTSFCFLDIRSPGLGDTAMYLCATSGQGSNQPQHFGDGTRLSIL.